What follows is one TCR beta chain and its context. Profiled with immunoSEQ multiplex PCR; TCRdb holds only in-frame clones, not every one. The repertoire holds 95,000 to 100,000 clones, with approximately 90% as singletons. The CDR3 runs to 15 residues. Trimming cost V 4 bases and J 6 bases; bases outside gene matches: 8. The V gene's germline CDR1 is SGHKS and CDR2 YYEKEE (reference sequence). This specimen belongs to a study of blood T cell repertoires in COVID-19. Study-level information: COVID-19 samples, acute and convalescent, were from the United States, Italy and Spain.

This receptor was identified in a human donor with COVID-19, enrolled during active disease. The donor label of this sample is uncertain. The V and J genes are TRBV5-5 and TRBJ2-2; 8 bases align to TRBD2. Material for sequencing was peripheral blood. The CDR3: CASSSSGTGAGELFF. CDR3 nucleotides: TGTGCCAGCAGCAGTAGCGGGACGGGGGCCGGGGAGCTGTTTTTT.